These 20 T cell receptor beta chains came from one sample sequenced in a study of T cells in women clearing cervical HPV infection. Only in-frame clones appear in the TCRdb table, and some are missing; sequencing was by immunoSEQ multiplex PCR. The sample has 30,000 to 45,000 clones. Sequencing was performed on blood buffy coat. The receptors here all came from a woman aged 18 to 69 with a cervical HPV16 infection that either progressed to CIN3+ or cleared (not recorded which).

Incomplete CDR3 DNA: TGTGCCAGCAGTTTACAGGGGGCGCCTGGGGCCAACGTG. This encodes CASSLQGAPGANV. The full-length CDR3 reads as CASSLQGAPGANVLFF. The rearrangement uses TRBV2 and TRBJ2-2, with TRBD1 identical over 9 bases. The read stops 3 residues short of the end of the CDR3; the missing end is completed from the germline J gene. The germline V gene encodes CDR1 SNHLY and CDR2 FYNNEI. CDR3 length equals 16 residues.

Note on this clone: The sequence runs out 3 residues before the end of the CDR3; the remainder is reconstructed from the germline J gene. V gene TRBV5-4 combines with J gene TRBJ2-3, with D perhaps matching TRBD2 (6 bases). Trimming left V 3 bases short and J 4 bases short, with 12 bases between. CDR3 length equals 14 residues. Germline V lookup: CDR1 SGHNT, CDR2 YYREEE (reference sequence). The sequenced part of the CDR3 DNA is TGTGCCAGCAGCTCAGACCGGAGGGCAGATACG. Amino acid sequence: CASSSDRRADT. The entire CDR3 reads CASSSDRRADTQYF.

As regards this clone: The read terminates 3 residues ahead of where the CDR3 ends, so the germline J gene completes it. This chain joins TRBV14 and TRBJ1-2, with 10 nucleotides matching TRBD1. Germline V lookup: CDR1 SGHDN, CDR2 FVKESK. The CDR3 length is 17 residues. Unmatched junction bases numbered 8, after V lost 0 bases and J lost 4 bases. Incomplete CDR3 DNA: TGTGCCAGCAGCCAAGACCTCGGGACAGGGGCCTCCTATGGC. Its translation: CASSQDLGTGASYG. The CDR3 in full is CASSQDLGTGASYGYTF.

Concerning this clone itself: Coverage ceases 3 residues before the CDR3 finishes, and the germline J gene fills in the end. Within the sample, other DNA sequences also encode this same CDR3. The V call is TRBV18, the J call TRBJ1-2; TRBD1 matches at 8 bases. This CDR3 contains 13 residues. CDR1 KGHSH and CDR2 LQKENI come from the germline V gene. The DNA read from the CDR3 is TGTGCCAGCTCCCTACCAGGGGGCTACGAC. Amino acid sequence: CASSLPGGYD. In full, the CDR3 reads CASSLPGGYDYTF.

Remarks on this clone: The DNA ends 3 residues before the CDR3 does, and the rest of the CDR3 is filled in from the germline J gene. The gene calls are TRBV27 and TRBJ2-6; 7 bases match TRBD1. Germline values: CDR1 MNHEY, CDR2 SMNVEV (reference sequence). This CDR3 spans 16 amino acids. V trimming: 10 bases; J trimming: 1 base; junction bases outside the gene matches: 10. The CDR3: CATSTGRLSGANVLTF. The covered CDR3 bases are TGTGCCACTTCGACAGGGCGGCTTTCTGGGGCCAACGTC.

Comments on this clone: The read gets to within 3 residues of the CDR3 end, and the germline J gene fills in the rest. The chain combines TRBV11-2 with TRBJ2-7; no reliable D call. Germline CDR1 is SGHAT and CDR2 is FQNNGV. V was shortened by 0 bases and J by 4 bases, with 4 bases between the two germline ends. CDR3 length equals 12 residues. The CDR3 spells CASSLDGYEQYF. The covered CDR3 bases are TGTGCCAGCAGCTTAGACGGTTACGAG.

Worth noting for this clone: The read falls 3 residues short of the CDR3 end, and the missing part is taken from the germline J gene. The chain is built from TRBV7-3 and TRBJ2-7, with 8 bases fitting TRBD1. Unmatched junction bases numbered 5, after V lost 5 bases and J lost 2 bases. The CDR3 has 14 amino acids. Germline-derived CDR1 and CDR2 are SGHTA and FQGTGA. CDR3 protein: CASSAQGDAYEQYF. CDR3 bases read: TGTGCCAGCAGCGCACAGGGGGACGCCTACGAG.

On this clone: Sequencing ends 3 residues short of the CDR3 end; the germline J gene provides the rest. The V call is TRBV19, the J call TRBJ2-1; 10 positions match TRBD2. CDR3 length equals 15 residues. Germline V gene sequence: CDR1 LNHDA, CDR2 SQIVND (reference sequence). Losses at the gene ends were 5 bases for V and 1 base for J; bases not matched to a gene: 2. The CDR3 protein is CASSRTSGSYNEQFF. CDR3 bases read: TGTGCCAGTAGTCGGACTAGCGGTTCCTACAATGAG.

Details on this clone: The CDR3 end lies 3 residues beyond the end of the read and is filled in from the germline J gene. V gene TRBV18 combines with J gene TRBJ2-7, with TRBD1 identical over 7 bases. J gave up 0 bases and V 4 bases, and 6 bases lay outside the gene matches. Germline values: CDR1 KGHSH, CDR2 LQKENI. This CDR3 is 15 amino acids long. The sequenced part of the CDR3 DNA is TGTGCCAGCTCACAACCGGGACAGTCCTCCTACGAG. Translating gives CASSQPGQSSYE. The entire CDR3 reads CASSQPGQSSYEQYF.

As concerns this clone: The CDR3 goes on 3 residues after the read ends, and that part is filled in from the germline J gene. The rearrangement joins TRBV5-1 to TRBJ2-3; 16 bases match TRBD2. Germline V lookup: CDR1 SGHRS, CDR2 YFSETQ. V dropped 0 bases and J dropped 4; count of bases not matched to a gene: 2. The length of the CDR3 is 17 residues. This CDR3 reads CASSLAGTSGRADTQYF. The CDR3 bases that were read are TGCGCCAGCAGCTTGGCCGGGACTAGCGGGAGGGCAGATACG.

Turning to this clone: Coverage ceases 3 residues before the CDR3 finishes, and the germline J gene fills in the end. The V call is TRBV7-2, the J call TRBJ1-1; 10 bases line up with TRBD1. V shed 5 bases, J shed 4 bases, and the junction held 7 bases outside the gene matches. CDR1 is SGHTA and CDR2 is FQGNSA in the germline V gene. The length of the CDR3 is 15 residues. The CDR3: CASSLRQGAGTEAFF. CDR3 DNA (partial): TGTGCCAGCAGCCTTCGACAGGGGGCAGGCACTGAA. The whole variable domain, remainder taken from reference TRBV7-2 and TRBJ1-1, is GAGVSQSPSNKVTEKGKDVELRCDPISGHTALYWYRQSLGQGLEFLIYFQGNSAPDKSGLPSDRFSAERTGGSVSTLTIQRTQQEDSAVYLCASSLRQGAGTEAFFGQGTRLTVV.

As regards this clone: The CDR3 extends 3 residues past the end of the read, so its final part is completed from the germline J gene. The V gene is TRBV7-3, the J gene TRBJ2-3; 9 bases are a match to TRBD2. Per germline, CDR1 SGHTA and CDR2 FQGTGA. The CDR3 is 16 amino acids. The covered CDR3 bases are TGTGCCAGCAGCTTATCCGGCGGGGGGGCACAAGAGACG. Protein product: CASSLSGGGAQET. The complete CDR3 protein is CASSLSGGGAQETQYF.

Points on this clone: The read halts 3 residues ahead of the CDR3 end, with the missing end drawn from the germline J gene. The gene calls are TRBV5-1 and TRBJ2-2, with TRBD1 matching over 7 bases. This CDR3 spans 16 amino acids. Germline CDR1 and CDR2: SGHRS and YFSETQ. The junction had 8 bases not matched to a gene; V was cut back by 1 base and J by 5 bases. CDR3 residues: CASSLNILTGTGELFF. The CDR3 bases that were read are TGCGCCAGCAGCTTGAATATTCTGACAGGGACCGGGGAG.

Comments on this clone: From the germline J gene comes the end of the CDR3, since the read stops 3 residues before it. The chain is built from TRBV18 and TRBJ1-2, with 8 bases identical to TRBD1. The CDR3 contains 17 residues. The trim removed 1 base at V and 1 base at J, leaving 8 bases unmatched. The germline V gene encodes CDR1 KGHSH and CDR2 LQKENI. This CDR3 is CASSPQMGQADNYGYTF. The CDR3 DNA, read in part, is TGTGCCAGCTCACCACAGATGGGACAGGCGGATAACTATGGC.

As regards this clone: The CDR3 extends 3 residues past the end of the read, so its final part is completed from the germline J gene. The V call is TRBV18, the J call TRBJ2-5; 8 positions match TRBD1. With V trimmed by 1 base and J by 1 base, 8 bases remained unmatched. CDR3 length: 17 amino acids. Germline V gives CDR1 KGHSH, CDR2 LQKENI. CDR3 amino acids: CASSPLPGGASQETQYF. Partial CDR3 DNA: TGTGCCAGCTCACCACTACCAGGGGGCGCTTCCCAAGAGACC.

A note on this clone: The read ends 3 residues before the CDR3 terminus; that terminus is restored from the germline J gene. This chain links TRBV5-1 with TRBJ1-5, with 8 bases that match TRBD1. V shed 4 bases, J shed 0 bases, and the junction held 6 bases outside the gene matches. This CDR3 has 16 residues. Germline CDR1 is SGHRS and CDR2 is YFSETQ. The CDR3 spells CASSPTGTGSNQPQHF. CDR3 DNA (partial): TGCGCCAGCAGCCCGACAGGGACAGGTAGCAATCAGCCC.

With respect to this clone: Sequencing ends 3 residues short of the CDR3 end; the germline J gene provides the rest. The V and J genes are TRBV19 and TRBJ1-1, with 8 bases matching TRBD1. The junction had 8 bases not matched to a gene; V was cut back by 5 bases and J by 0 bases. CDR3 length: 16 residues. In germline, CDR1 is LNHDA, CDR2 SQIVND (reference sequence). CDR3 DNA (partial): TGTGCCAGTAGTCCGCCCCGGACAGGGCTGAACACTGAA. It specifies CASSPPRTGLNTE. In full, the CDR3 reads CASSPPRTGLNTEAFF.

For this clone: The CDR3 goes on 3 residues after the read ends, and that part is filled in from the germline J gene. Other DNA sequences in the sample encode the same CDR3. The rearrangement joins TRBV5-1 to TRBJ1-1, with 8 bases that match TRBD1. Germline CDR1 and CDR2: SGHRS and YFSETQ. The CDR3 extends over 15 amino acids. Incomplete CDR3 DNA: TGCGCCAGCAGCTTTTTAGGACAGGGCGGAGAGACA. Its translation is CASSFLGQGGET. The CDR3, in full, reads CASSFLGQGGETAFF.

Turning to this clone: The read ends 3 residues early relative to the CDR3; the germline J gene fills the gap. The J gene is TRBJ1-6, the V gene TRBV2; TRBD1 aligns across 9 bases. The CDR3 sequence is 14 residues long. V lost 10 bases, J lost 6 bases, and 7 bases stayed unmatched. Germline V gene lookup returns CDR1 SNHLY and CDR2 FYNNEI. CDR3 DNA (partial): TGTGCCACCAGGGTGACAGGGGGTAATTCACCC. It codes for CATRVTGGNSP. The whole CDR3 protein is CATRVTGGNSPLHF.

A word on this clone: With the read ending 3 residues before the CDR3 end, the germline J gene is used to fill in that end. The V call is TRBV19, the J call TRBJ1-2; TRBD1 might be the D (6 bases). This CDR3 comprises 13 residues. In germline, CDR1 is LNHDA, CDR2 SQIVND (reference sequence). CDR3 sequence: CASSRRQAYDYTF. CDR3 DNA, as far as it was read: TGTGCCAGTAGTAGGAGACAGGCCTACGAC.